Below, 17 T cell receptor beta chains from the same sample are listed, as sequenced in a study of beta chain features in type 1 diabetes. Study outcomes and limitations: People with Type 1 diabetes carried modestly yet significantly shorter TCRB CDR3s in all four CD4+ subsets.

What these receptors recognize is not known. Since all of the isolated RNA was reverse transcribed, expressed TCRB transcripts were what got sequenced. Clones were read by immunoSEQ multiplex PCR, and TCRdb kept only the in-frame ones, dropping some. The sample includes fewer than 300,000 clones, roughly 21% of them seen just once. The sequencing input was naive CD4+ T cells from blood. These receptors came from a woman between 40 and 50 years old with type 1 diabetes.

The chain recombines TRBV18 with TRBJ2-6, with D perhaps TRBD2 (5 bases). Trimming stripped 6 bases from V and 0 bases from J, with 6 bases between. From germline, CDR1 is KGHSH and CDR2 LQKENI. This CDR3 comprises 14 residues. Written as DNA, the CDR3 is TGTGCCAGCTCCCGGGACTCTGGGGCCAACGTCCTGACTTTC. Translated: CASSRDSGANVLTF.

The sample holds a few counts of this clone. The CDR3 loop is CASTPWSTGLAGGGTQYF. The CDR3 coding sequence is TGTGCCAGCACCCCGTGGTCTACCGGACTAGCGGGGGGTGGGACGCAGTATTTT. The chain employs TRBV27 and TRBJ2-3, with TRBD2 identical over 14 bases. Germline V gene sequence: CDR1 MNHEY, CDR2 SMNVEV (reference sequence). The CDR3 length is 18 residues. Germline trimming cut 7 bases from V and 9 bases from J; bases unmatched to any gene: 18.

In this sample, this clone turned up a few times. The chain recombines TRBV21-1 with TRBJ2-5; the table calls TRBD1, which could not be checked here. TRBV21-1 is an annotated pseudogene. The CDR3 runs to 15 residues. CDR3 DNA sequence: TGTGCCAGCAGCACCATTGACAGGGGCCAAGAGACCCAGTACTTC. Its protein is CASSTIDRGQETQYF.

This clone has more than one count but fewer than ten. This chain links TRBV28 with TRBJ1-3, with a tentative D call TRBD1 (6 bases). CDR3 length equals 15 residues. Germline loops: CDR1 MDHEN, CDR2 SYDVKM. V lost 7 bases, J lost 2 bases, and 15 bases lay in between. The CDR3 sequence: CASTVPRDTGNTIYF. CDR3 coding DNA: TGTGCCAGCACGGTGCCTAGGGACACTGGAAACACCATATATTTT.

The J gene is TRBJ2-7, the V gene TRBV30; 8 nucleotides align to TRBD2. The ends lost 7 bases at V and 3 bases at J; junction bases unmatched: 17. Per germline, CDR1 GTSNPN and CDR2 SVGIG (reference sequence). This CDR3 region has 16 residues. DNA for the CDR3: TGTGCCTCGCGAGGGCCTTTTGGCGGGAGGCTCTACGAGCAGTACTTC. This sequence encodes CASRGPFGGRLYEQYF.

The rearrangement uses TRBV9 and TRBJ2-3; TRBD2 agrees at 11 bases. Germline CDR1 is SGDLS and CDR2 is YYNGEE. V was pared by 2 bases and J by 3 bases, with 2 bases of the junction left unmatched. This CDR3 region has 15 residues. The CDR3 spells CASSVSGGATDTQYF. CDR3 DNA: TGTGCCAGCAGCGTTAGCGGGGGGGCTACAGATACGCAGTATTTT.

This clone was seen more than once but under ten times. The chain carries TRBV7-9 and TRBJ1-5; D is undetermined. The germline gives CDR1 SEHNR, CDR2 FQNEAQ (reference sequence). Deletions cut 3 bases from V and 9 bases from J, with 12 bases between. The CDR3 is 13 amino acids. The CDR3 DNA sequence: TGTGCCAGCAGCTTTGGTACGGGGTCGCCCCAGCATTTT. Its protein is CASSFGTGSPQHF.

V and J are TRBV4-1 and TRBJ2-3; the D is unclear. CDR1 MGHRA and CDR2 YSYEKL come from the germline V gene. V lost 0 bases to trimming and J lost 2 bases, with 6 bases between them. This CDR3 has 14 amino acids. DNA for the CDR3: TGCGCCAGCAGCCAAGAATCCAACACAGATACGCAGTATTTT. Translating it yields CASSQESNTDTQYF.

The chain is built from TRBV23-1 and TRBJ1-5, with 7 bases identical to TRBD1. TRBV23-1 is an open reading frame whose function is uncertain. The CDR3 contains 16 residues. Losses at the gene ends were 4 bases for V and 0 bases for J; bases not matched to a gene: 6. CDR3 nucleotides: TGCGCCAGCAGTCTGCTGGGACAGCTTAGCAATCAGCCCCAGCATTTT. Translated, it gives CASSLLGQLSNQPQHF.

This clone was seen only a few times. CDR3 nucleotides: TGTGCCAGCAGCTTTGAAGGCTCCGGGTCACCCCTCCACTTT. Translation: CASSFEGSGSPLHF. The chain has TRBV7-9 and TRBJ1-6; D is ambiguous. The CDR3 is 14 amino acids. The germline V gene encodes CDR1 SEHNR and CDR2 FQNEAQ (reference sequence). V gave up 3 bases and J gave up 10 bases, with 13 bases separating them.

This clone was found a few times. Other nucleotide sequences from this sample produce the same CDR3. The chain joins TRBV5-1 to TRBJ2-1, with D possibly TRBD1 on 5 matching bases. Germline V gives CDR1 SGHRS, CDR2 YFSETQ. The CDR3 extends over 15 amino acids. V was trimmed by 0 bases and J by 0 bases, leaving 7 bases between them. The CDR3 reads CASSLGGSSYNEQFF. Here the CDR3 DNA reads TGCGCCAGCAGCTTGGGGGGCAGCTCCTACAATGAGCAGTTCTTC.

This CDR3 reads CASSQDPGDPLYGYTF. CDR3 sequence (DNA): TGCGCCAGCAGCCAAGATCCGGGGGACCCCCTCTATGGCTACACCTTC. The chain uses TRBV4-3 and TRBJ1-2, with a tentative D call TRBD1 (5 bases). From germline, CDR1 is LGHNA and CDR2 YSLEER. CDR3 length: 16 amino acids. V was clipped by 0 bases and J by 4 bases, with 15 bases between them.

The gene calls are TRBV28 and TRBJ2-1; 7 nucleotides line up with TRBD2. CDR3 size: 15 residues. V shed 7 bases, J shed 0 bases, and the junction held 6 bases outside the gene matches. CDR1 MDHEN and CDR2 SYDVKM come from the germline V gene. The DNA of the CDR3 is TGTGCCAGCACCTCAGCGGGGAGCTCCTACAATGAGCAGTTCTTC. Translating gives CASTSAGSSYNEQFF.

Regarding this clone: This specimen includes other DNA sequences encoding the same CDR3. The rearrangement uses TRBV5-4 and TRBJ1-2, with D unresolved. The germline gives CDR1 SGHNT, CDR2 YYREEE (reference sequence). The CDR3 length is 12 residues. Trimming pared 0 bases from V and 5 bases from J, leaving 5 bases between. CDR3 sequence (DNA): TGTGCCAGCAGCTTGGTCGGGTATGGCTACACCTTC. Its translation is CASSLVGYGYTF. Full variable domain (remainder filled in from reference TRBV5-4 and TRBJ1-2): ETGVTQSPTHLIKTRGQQVTLRCSSQSGHNTVSWYQQALGQGPQFIFQYYREEENGRGNFPPRFSGLQFPNYSSELNVNALELDDSALYLCASSLVGYGYTFGSGTRLTVV.

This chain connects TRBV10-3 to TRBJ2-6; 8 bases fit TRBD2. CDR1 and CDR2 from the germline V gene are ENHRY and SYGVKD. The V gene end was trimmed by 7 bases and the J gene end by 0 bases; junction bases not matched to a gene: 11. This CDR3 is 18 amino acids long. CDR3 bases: TGTGCCATCACCGGAGCGGGGGCGCCCACCTCTGGGGCCAACGTCCTGACTTTC. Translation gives CAITGAGAPTSGANVLTF.

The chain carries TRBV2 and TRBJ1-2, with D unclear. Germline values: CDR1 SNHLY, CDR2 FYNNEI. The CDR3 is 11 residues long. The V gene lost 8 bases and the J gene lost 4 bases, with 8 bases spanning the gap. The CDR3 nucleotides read TGTGCCAGCGGGGAGGGCTATGGCTACACCTTC. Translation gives CASGEGYGYTF.

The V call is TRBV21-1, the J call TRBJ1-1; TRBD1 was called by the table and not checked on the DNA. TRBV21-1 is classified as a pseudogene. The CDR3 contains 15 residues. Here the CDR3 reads CASSARWTGICGAFF. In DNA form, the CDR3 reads TGTGCCAGCAGCGCGAGATGGACAGGGATTTGCGGGGCTTTCTTT.